This T cell receptor beta chain was recovered during a study of blood T cell repertoires in COVID-19. About the research overall: Both acute and convalescent COVID-19 samples were obtained from the United States, Italy and Spain. Nucleic acid was either cDNA or gDNA, and it came from T cells, B-cell-depleted T cells, or PBMCs.

V was pared by 4 bases and J by 2 bases, with 16 bases between. Looked up from germline, CDR1 is KGHDR and CDR2 is SFDVKD. The CDR3 contains 16 residues. Clones were read by immunoSEQ multiplex PCR, and TCRdb kept only the in-frame ones, dropping some. Of around 25,000 clones listed, 70% to 90% were seen once; the top ten hold over 7.5%. The receptor comes from a human donor with active COVID-19. The donor label of this sample is uncertain. The chain couples TRBV24-1 to TRBJ2-5; the D gene is possibly TRBD1 (7 bases). Sequenced: peripheral blood. CDR3 DNA sequence: TGTGCCACCAGTGAACCAGGGGGGACACCTCAAGAGACCCAGTACTTC. Its translation: CATSEPGGTPQETQYF.